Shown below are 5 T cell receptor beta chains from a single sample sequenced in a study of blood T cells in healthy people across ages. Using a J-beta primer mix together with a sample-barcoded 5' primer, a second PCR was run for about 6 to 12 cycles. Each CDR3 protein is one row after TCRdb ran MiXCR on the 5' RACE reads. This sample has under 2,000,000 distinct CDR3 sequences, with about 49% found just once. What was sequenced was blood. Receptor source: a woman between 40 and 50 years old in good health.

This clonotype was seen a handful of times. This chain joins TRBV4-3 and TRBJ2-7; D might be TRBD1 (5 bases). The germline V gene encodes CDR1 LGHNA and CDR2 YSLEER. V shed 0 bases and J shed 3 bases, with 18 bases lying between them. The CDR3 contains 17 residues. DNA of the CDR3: TGCGCCAGCAGCCAAGATCTCAGACAGACGGTCAACTACGAGCAGTACTTC. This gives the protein CASSQDLRQTVNYEQYF.

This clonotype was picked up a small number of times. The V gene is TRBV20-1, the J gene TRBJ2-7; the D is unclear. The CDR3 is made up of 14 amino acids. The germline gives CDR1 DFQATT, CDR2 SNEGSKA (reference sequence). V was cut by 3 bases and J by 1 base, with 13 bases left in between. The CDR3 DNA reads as TGCAGTGCTAGCATTGAGGTCAGATCCTACGAGCAGTACTTC. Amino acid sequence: CSASIEVRSYEQYF.

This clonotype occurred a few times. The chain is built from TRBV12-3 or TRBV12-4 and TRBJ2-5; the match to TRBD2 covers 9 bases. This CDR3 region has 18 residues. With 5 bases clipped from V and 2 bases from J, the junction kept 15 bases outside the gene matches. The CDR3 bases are TGTGCCAGCAGTCAAGCGGCTGGGCTAGCGGGGAAGCAAGAGACCCAGTACTTC. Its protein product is CASSQAAGLAGKQETQYF.

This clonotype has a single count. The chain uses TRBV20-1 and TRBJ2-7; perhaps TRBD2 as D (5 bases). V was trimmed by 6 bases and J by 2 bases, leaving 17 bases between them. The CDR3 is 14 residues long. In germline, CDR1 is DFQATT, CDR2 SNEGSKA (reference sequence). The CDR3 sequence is CSAFDQRSPYEQYF. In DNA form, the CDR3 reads TGCAGTGCCTTCGACCAGCGGAGCCCCTACGAGCAGTACTTC.

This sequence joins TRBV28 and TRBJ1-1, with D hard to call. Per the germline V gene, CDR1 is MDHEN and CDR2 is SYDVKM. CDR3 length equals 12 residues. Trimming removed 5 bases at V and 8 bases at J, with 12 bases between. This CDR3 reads CASSKIDPEAFF. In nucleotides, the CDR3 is TGTGCCAGCAGTAAAATAGACCCCGAAGCTTTCTTT.